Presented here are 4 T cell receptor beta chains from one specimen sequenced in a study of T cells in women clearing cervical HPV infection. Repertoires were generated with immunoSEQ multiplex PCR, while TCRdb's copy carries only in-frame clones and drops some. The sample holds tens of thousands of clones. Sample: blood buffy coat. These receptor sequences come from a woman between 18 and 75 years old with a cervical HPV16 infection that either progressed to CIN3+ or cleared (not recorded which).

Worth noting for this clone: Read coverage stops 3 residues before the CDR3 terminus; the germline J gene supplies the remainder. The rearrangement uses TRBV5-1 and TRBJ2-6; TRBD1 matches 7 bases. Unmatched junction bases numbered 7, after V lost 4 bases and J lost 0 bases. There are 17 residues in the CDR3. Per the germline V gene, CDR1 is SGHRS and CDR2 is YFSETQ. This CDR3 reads CASSPATGNSGANVLTF. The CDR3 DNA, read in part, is TGCGCCAGCAGCCCGGCGACAGGGAACTCTGGGGCCAACGTC.

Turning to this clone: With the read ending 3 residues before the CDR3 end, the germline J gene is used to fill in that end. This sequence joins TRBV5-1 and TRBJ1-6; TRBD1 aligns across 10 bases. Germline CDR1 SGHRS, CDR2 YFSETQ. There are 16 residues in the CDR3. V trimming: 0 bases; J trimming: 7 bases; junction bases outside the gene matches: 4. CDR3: CASSLGQGARNSPLHF. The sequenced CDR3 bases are TGCGCCAGCAGCTTGGGACAGGGGGCAAGAAATTCACCC.

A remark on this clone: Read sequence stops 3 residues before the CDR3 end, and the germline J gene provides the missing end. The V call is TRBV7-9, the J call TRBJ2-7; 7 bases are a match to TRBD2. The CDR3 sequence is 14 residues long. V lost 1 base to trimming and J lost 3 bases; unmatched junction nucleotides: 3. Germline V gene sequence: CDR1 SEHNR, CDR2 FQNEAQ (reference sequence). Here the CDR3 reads CASSLERGGYEQYF. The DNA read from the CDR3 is TGTGCCAGCAGCTTAGAGCGGGGTGGCTACGAG.

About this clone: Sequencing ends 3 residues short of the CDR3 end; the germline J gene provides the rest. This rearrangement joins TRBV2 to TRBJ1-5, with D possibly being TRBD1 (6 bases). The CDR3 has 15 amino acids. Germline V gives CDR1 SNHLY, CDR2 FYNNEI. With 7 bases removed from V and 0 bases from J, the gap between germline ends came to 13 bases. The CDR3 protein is CASTRDTSSNQPQHF. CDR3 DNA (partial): TGTGCCAGCACTCGGGACACTTCTAGCAATCAGCCC.